This T cell receptor beta chain is drawn from a study of T cells in Graves' hyperthyroidism and ophthalmopathy. General study results and limits: Most clonotypes expanded in thyroid above 0.001 were likewise present in blood.

TCR beta CDR3 region amplification was performed from RNA transcripts. First-round RT-PCR with HTBI primers amplified the TCR CDR3 region. TCRdb ran MiXCR on the multiplex PCR reads and lists one entry per CDR3 protein. The repertoire holds almost 600,000 distinct CDR3 sequences, with around 13% as singletons. On this clonotype itself: The antigen is unknown.

V gave up 0 bases and J gave up 0 bases, with 12 bases separating them. The CDR3 has 15 residues. Germline V gene data show CDR1 as DFQATT and CDR2 as SNEGSKA (reference sequence). The chain carries TRBV20-1 and TRBJ2-7, with D perhaps assigned TRBD1 or TRBD2 (5 bases each). This TCR was sampled from a woman in her twenties or thirties with Graves' hyperthyroidism that later progressed to Graves' ophthalmopathy. Sequenced sample: blood. The DNA of the CDR3 is TGCAGTGCTAGAGATCCAGGGAGCAGCTCCTACGAGCAGTACTTC. Translation: CSARDPGSSSYEQYF.